These 5 T cell receptor beta chains originate from one sample sequenced in a study. A single record per CDR3 protein comes from TCRdb applying MiXCR to the 5' RACE reads. The sample lists approximately 37,000 distinct CDR3 sequences; over 15% were seen once. Sequencing was carried out using naive CD4+ T cells sorted from a lymph node. Noted subset: naive CD4+ T cells, CD4+CD45RA+CD25-. Receptors were obtained from a female donor with breast cancer.

V is TRBV6-5 and J is TRBJ2-5, with D possibly being TRBD1 or TRBD2 (5 bases each). The germline CDR1 and CDR2 sequences are MNHEY and SVGAGI. Trimming took 8 bases from V and 1 from J, leaving 14 bases between them. The CDR3 spans 14 residues. The CDR3 DNA sequence: TGTGCCAGCGGAACAGCAGGGACCCAAGAGACCCAGTACTTC. The encoded protein is CASGTAGTQETQYF.

This clonotype was found a few times. The CDR3, as DNA: TGTGCCAGCAGCCCCACCGGTGGGAGGAGTGAAAAACTGTTTTTT. Translated: CASSPTGGRSEKLFF. The gene calls are TRBV6-5 and TRBJ1-4; D remains ambiguous. Germline V gives CDR1 MNHEY, CDR2 SVGAGI. Between the trimmed V and J ends, which lost 6 bases and 7 bases, there was a span of 18 bases. The CDR3 contains 15 residues.

This clonotype has more than one count but fewer than ten. This chain joins TRBV20-1 and TRBJ2-3; TRBD2 aligns across 8 bases. Germline-derived CDR1 and CDR2 are DFQATT and SNEGSKA (reference sequence). This CDR3 contains 14 residues. V lost 6 bases, J lost 1 base, and 6 bases stayed unmatched. CDR3 nucleotide sequence: TGCAGTGCAATTACTAGCGGACGCACAGATACGCAGTATTTT. This translates into CSAITSGRTDTQYF.

J is TRBJ1-1 and V is TRBV10-3; D possibly corresponds to TRBD1 (5 bases). This CDR3 region has 13 residues. CDR1 is ENHRY and CDR2 is SYGVKD in the germline V gene. CDR3 region: CASTRGQNTEAFF. The DNA for the CDR3 is TGTGCGAGCACCCGGGGCCAGAACACTGAAGCTTTCTTT.

In its sample, this clonotype was seen a few times. The chain has TRBV18 and TRBJ1-1; no clear D gene. The CDR3 length is 14 residues. V lost 3 bases, J lost 4 bases, and 12 bases lay in between. Germline assignment: CDR1 KGHSH and CDR2 LQKENI. CDR3 sequence: CASSPGGIGTEAFF. The DNA of the CDR3 is TGTGCCAGCTCACCGGGAGGGATCGGCACTGAAGCTTTCTTT. The complete variable domain, with remaining parts taken from reference TRBV18 and TRBJ1-1, reads NAGVMQNPRHLVRRRGQEARLRCSPMKGHSHVYWYRQLPEEGLKFMVYLQKENIIDESGMPKERFSAEFPKEGPSILRIQQVVRGDSAAYFCASSPGGIGTEAFFGQGTRLTVV.